Detailed here is one T cell receptor (beta chain). The antigen remains undetermined. TCRdb redid the calling of the 5' RACE reads with MiXCR, one entry per CDR3 protein. The table lists under 700,000 distinct CDR3 sequences, around a sixth of them singletons. These data come from a study of T cells after yellow fever vaccination. Findings of the study overall: In post-booster samples, most primary-vaccination clones reappeared (approximately 96% CD4, about 91% CD8).

Germline V gene data show CDR1 as MNHEY and CDR2 as SVGEGT. Trimming removed 6 bases from V and 0 bases from J; junction bases left unmatched: 22. The CDR3 has 21 residues. The sequence was collected from a young man who received the YFV17D yellow fever vaccine. The genes are TRBV6-2 or TRBV6-3 and TRBJ2-4; TRBD2 aligns across 8 bases. Here the sequenced sample was PBMCs, taken 5 to 6 days after the first yellow fever vaccination. CDR3 DNA: TGTGCCAGCAGACCTCGGGGGGGGCGGTTCGAGATGGGACTAGCCAAAAACATTCAGTACTTC. It is translated as CASRPRGGRFEMGLAKNIQYF.